The clone carrying this T cell receptor (beta chain) was seen many times. Noted time point: newly diagnosed GD, antithyroid drugs for less than 3 months. From RNA extracted from PBMCs, the TCR library was made. This record comes from a study of regulatory T cells in long-lasting Graves disease. The V gene's germline CDR1 is DFQATT and CDR2 SNEGSKA (reference sequence). CDR3 size: 16 residues. V lost 0 bases and J 3 bases, leaving 18 bases between the germline ends. Researchers made TCR beta libraries by using iRepertoire HTBI primers and running Arm-PCR on CDR3 regions. TCRdb re-analysed the multiplex PCR reads in MiXCR, keeping a single row per CDR3 protein. The table has 350,000 to 500,000 distinct CDR3 sequences, roughly 15% seen once. The same sample was also used in a study of T cells in Graves' hyperthyroidism and ophthalmopathy. That paper notes: Graves' hyperthyroidism was deemed stable absent ophthalmopathy progression within 18 months. Exclusion followed for patients with uncontrolled infection, other autoimmune disease, pregnancy or lactation. Most thyroid clonotypes expanded above 0.001 appeared in blood too.

This receptor was taken from a woman aged 18-30 years with Graves disease. The rearrangement links TRBV20-1 to TRBJ2-7; D is unclear. The specimen was peripheral blood mononuclear cells (PBMCs), collected at new diagnosis, from a patient treated with antithyroid drugs. This CDR3 is CSARDYGAQKIYEQYF. The CDR3 bases are TGCAGTGCTAGAGATTATGGCGCTCAAAAGATCTACGAGCAGTACTTC.